This TCR beta chain was obtained from a study of blood T cell repertoires in COVID-19. Study as a whole: The analysed material was cDNA or gDNA that came from T cells, B-cell-depleted T cells, or PBMCs.

Some clones are missing from TCRdb's copy, which holds only in-frame ones; the method was immunoSEQ multiplex PCR. The profile shows about 220,000 clones, around 84% of them singletons. The CDR3 spans 14 residues. The germline V and J ends were trimmed by 3 bases and 7 bases, with 16 bases remaining between them. Germline V gene lookup returns CDR1 SGHKS and CDR2 YYEKEE (reference sequence). The chain carries TRBV5-5 and TRBJ1-2, with D perhaps matching TRBD1 (6 bases). The sample comprised peripheral blood. The receptor was derived from a man younger than 40 with active or convalescent COVID-19. CDR3 residues: CASSSTLGALGYTF. The DNA of the CDR3 is TGTGCCAGCAGCTCCACCTTGGGGGCGCTTGGCTACACCTTC. Based on the CDR3 plus reference TRBV5-5 and TRBJ1-2, the full variable domain is DAGVTQSPTHLIKTRGQQVTLRCSPISGHKSVSWYQQVLGQGPQFIFQYYEKEERGRGNFPDRFSARQFPNYSSELNVNALLLGDSALYLCASSSTLGALGYTFGSGTRLTVV.